This T cell receptor beta chain was profiled in a study of blood T cells in healthy people across ages. A second PCR, run for 7 to 11 cycles, used a sample-barcoded 5' primer plus a J-beta primer mix. TCRdb redid the calling of the 5' RACE reads with MiXCR, one entry per CDR3 protein. This table has about 780,000 distinct CDR3 sequences, less than 60% appearing once. V shed 5 bases, J shed 1 base, and the junction held 6 bases outside the gene matches. The germline CDR1 and CDR2 sequences are DFQATT and SNEGSKA (reference sequence). This CDR3 is built from 14 residues. The specimen sequenced was blood. The V and J genes are TRBV20-1 and TRBJ2-7; the match to TRBD1 covers 9 bases. This sequence was found in an elderly man in good health. The CDR3 region is CSAPGQGLSYEQYF. The CDR3 nucleotides read TGCAGTGCTCCCGGACAGGGGCTTTCCTACGAGCAGTACTTC.